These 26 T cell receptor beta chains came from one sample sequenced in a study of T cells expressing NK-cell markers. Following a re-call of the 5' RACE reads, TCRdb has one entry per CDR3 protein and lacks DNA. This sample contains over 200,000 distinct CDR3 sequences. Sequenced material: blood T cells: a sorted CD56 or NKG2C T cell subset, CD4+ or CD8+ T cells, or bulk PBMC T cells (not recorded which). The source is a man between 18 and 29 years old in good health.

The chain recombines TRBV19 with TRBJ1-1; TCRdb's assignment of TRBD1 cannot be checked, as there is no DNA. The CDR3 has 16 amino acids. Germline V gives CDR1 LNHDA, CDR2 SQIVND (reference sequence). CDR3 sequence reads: CASSIVFRQRNTEAFF.

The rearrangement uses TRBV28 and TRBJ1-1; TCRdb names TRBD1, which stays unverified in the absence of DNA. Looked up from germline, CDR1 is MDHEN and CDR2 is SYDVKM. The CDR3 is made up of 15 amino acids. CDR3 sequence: CASSRTTGLNTEAFF.

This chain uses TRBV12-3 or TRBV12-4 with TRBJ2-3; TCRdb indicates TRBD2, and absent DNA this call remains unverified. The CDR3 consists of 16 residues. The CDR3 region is CASSFPAALSTDTQYF.

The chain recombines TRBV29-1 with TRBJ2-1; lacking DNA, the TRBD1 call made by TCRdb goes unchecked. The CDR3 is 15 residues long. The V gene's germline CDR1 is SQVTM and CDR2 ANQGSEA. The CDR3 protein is CSVIMAGTGLNEQFF.

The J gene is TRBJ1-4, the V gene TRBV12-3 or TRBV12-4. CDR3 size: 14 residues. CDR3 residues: CASSFRRSNEKLFF.

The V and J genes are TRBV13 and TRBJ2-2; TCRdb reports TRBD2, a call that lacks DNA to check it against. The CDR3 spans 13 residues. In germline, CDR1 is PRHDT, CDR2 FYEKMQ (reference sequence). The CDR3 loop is CASSLRGAGELFF.

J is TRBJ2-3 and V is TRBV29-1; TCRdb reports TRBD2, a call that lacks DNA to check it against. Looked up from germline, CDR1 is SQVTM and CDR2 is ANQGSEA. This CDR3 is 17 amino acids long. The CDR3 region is CSAAREGSGTSGDTQYF.

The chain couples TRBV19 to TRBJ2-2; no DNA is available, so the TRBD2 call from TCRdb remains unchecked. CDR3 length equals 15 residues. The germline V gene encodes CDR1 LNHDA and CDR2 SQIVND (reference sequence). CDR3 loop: CASSIGGRSTGELFF.

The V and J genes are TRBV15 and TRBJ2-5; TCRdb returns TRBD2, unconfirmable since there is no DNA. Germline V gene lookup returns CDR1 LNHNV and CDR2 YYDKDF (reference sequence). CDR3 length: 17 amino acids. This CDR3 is CATSRVVGAPNQETQYF.

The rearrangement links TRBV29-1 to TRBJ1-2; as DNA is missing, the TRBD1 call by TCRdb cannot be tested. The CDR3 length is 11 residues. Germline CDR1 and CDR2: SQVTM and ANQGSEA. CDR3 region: CSAVGAYGYTF.

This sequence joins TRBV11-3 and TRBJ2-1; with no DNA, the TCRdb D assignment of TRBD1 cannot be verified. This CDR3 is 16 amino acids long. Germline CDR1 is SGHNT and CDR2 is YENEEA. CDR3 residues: CASSFNRDRGGNEQFF.

CDR3 sequence: CASSRGPNSPLHF. This chain connects TRBV28 to TRBJ1-6. The CDR3 sequence is 13 residues long. CDR1 MDHEN and CDR2 SYDVKM come from the germline V gene.

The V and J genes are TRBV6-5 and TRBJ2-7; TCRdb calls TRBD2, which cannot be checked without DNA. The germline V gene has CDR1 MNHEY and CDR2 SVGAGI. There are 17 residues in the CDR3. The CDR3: CASRPGLAGALPREQYF.

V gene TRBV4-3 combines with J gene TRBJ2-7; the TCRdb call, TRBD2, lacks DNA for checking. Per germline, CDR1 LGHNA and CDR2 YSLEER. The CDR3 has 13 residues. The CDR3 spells CASSQLPGLREYF.

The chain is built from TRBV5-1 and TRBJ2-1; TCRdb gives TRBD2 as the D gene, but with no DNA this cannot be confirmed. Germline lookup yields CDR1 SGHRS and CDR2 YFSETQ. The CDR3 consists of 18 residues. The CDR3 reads CASSPRGSSSGRSNEQFF. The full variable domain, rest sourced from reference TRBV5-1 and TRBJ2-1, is KAGVTQTPRYLIKTRGQQVTLSCSPISGHRSVSWYQQTPGQGLQFLFEYFSETQRNKGNFPGRFSGRQFSNSRSEMNVSTLELGDSALYLCASSPRGSSSGRSNEQFFGPGTRLTVL.

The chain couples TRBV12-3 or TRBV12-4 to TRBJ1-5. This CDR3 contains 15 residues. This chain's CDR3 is CASSPQSGGNQPQHF.

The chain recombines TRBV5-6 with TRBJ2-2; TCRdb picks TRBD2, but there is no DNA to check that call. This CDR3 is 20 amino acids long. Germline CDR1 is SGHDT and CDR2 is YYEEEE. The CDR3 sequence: CASSLYAPLGLAGDTGELFF. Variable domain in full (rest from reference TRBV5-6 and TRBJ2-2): DAGVTQSPTHLIKTRGQQVTLRCSPKSGHDTVSWYQQALGQGPQFIFQYYEEEERQRGNFPDRFSGHQFPNYSSELNVNALLLGDSALYLCASSLYAPLGLAGDTGELFFGEGSRLTVL.

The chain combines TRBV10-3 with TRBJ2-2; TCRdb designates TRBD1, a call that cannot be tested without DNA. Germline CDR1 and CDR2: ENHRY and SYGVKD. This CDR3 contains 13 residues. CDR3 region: CAIRGESAGELFF.

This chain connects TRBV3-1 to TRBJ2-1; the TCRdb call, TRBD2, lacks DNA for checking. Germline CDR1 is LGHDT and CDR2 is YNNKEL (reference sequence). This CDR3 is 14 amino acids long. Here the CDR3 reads CASGILAEYNEQFF.

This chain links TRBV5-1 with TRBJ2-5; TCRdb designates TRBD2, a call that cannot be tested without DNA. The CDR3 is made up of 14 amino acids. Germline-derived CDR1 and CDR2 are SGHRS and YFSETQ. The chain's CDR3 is CASSFSGSRETQYF. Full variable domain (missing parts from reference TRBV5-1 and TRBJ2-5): KAGVTQTPRYLIKTRGQQVTLSCSPISGHRSVSWYQQTPGQGLQFLFEYFSETQRNKGNFPGRFSGRQFSNSRSEMNVSTLELGDSALYLCASSFSGSRETQYFGPGTRLLVL.

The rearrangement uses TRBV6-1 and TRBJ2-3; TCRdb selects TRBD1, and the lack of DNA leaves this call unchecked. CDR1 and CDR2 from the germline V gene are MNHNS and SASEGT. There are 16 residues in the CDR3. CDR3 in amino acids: CASSPGGLRGTDTQYF.

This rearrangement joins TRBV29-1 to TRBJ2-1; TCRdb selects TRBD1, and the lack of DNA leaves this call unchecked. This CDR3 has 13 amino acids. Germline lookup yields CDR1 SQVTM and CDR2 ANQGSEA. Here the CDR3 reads CSVAGTGANEQFF.

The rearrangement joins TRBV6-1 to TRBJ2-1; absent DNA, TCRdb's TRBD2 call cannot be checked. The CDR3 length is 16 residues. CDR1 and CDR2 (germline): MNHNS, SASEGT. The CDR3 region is CASSPDRRRTYNEQFF.

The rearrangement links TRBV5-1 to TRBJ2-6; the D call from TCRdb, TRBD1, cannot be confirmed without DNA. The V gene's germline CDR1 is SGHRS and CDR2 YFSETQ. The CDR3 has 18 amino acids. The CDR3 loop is CASSPEQARWSGANVLTF.

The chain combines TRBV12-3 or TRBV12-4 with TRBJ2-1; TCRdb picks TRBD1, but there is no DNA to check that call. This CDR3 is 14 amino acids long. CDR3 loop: CASSSAGVYNEQFF.

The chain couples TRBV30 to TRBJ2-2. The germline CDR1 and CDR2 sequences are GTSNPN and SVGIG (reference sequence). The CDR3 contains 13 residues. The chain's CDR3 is CAWSVSNTGELFF.